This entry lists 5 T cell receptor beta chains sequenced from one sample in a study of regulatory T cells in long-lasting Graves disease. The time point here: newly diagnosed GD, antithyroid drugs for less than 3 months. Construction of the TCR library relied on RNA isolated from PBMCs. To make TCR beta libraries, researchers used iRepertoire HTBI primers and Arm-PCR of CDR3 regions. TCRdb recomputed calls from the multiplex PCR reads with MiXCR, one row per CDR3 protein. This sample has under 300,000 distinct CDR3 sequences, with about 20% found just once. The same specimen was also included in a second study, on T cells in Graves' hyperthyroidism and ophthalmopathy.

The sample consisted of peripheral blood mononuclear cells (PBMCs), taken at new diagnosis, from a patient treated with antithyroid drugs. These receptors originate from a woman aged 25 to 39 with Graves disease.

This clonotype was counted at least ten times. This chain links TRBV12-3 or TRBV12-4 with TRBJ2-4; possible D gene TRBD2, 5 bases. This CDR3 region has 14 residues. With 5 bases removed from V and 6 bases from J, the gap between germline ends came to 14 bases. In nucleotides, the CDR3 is TGTGCCAGCAGTATAAAGCGGTCCTTAAACATTCAGTACTTC. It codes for CASSIKRSLNIQYF.

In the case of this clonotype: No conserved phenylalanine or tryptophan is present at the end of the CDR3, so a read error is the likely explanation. Here the CDR3 DNA reads TGCAGCGTTAGGACAGGGCTGGATGAAAAACTGTTTCTT. Translated: CSVRTGLDEKLFL. V is TRBV29-1 and J is TRBJ1-4; 8 bases match TRBD1. Germline V gene lookup returns CDR1 SQVTM and CDR2 ANQGSEA. Losses at the gene ends were 5 bases for V and 6 bases for J; bases not matched to a gene: 5. The CDR3 loop spans 13 amino acids.

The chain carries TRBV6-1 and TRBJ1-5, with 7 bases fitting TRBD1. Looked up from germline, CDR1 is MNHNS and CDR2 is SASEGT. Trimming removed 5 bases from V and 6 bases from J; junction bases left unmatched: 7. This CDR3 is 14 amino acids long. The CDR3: CASSTTGEGQPQHF. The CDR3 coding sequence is TGTGCCAGCAGTACTACAGGGGAGGGTCAGCCCCAGCATTTT.

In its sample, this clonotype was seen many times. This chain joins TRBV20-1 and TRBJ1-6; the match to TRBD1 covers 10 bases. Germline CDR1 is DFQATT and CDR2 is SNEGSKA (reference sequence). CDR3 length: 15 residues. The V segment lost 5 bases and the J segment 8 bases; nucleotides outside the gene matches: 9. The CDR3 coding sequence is TGCAGTGCTGCCCGGGACAGGGGATCTCATTCACCCCTCCACTTT. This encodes CSAARDRGSHSPLHF.

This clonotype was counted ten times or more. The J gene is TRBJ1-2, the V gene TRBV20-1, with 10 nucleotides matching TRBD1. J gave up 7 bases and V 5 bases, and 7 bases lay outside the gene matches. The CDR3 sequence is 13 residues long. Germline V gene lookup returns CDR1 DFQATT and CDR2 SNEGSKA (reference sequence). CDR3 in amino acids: CSASRDRGGGYTF. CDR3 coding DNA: TGCAGTGCTTCCCGGGACAGGGGTGGTGGCTACACCTTC.